This is a list of T cell receptor beta chains from one sample in a study of shared clonotypes between healthy human individuals. TCRdb keeps only in-frame clones here, not all; method: immunoSEQ multiplex PCR. The table records approximately 720,000 clones, under 95% of them present only once. The sequencing input was naive CD8+ T cells sorted from blood. Receptors were obtained from a man younger than 45 in good health. The CDR3 runs from the conserved cysteine through the conserved F or W.

TRBV27	15	CASSLSGQGAYEQYF
TRBV11-3	13	CASSVRQQETQYF
TRBV19	13	CASKEWDGNTIYF
TRBV19	16	CASSIGQGFSNAVQFF
TRBV29-1	13	CSVAGDAPDEQYF
TRBV28	13	CARPGQGLYEQYF
TRBV9	13	CASSVEGSEELFF
TRBV16	13	CASSQSGGNEQFF
TRBV29-1	12	CSVPGVGGELFF
TRBV13	14	CASSFYTNTGELFF
TRBV9	16	CASSLPSGSGTGELFF
TRBV6-6	15	CASSYSLDRVYEQYF
TRBV7-9	15	CASSLGGTEAYEQYF
TRBV2	12	CVIPRGYYGYTF
TRBV7-9	13	CASGTGQGWRYTF
TRBV5-6	14	CASRPRGSNQPQHF
TRBV25-1	15	CASSDAASTNEKLFF
TRBV6-1	13	CATLARSSYEQYF
TRBV9	18	CASSVGEMGQGGTDTQYF
TRBV7-9	14	CASSNTGGHTEAFF
TRBV7-9	16	CASSGLAEGPSGEQYF
TRBV25-1	13	CASSDNVGQGAFF
TRBV12-1	11	CASIQPYEQYF
TRBV15	15	CATSSPKELSYEQYF
TRBV27	15	CASTRRGESVYEQYF
TRBV4-1	16	CASSQGWGTGARGGFF
TRBV13	16	CASSPRTSGSGYEQYF
TRBV2	12	CASSGFSNEQYF
TRBV27	13	CASSLGRNNEQFF
TRBV10-2	11	CASRADYEQYF
TRBV6-5	14	CASRMTLYQETQYF
TRBV10-1	13	CASSEAGGETQYF
TRBV11-2	15	CASSKTPPEVNEQFF
TRBV10-3	13	CAANRDGDYEQYF
TRBV5-4	14	CASSLRLAPYEQYF
TRBV16	18	CASSQSLFSGRMGDTQYF
TRBV12-5	17	CASGLATSRETNGELFF
TRBV10-3	14	CAISDAGISYEQYF
TRBV6-1	20	CASSEFYRILAGGLKETQYF
TRBV11-2	15	CASSIFSGSFYEQYF
TRBV29-1	13	CSVEDSGAYEQYF